This T cell receptor beta chain was sequenced during a study of T cell responses to AZD1222 COVID-19 vaccine. General study points: Unmutated variant regions reportedly attract nearly half of all spike-specific TCRs. Recipients of AZD1222 seropositive at baseline numbered only 5 to 7. Possibly, clonal diversity was underestimated; donors were largely white British and included more females. Samples come after the peak T cell response, not at day 14.

Libraries were prepared by immunoSEQ multiplex PCR; TCRdb keeps only in-frame clonotypes and omits some of them. The table lists around 140,000 clones, about 86% of them singletons. Of note for this clone: Its specificity is not known.

Trimming shortened V by 0 bases and J by 3 bases, and 15 bases separated the two germline ends. The V gene's germline CDR1 is LGHDT and CDR2 YNNKEL (reference sequence). The CDR3 has 16 amino acids. Specimen: peripheral blood, collected 28 days after the second AZD1222 dose. The sequence derives from an adult who received the AZD1222 COVID-19 vaccine. V gene TRBV3-1 (or the pseudogene TRBV3-2) combines with J gene TRBJ2-7; D is unclear. The CDR3 nucleotides read TGTGCCAGCAGCCAAGACGGGCAGGCGGCGGTCTACGAGCAGTACTTC. Its protein is CASSQDGQAAVYEQYF.